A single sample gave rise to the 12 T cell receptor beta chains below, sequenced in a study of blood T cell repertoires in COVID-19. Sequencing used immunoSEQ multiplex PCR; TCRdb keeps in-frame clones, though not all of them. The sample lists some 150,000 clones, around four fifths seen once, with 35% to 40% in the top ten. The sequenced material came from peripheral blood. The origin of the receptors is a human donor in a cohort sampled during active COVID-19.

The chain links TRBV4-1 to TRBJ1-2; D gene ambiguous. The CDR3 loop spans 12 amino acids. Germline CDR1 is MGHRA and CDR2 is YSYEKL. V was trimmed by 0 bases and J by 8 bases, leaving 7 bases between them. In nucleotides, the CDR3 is TGCGCCAGCAGCCAAGAGTTGGCCGGCTACACCTTC. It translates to CASSQELAGYTF.

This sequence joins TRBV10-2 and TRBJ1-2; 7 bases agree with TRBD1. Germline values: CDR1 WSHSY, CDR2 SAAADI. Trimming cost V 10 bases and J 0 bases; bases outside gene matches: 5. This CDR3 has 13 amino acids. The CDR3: CATSTGPNYGYTF. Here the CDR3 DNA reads TGCGCCACGTCGACAGGGCCTAACTATGGCTACACCTTC.

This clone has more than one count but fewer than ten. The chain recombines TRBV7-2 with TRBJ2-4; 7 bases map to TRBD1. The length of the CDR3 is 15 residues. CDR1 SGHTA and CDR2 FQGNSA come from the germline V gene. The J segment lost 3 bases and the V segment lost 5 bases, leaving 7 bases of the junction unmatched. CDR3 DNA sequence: TGTGCCAGCAGCCAAATGGGACAGCACAAAAACATTCAGTACTTC. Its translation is CASSQMGQHKNIQYF. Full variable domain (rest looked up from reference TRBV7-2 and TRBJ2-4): GAGVSQSPSNKVTEKGKDVELRCDPISGHTALYWYRQSLGQGLEFLIYFQGNSAPDKSGLPSDRFSAERTGGSVSTLTIQRTQQEDSAVYLCASSQMGQHKNIQYFGAGTRLSVL.

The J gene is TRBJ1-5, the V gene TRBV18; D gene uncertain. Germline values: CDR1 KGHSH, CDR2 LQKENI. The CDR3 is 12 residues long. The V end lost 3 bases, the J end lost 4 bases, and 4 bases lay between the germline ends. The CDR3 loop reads CASSPVNQPQHF. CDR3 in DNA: TGTGCCAGCTCACCCGTTAATCAGCCCCAGCATTTT.

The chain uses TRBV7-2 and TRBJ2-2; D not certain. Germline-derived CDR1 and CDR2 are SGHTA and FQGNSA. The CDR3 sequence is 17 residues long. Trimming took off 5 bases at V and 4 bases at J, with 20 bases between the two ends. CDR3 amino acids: CASSPAARKTVTGELFF. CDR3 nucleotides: TGTGCCAGCAGCCCCGCAGCTAGAAAGACGGTCACCGGGGAGCTGTTTTTT.

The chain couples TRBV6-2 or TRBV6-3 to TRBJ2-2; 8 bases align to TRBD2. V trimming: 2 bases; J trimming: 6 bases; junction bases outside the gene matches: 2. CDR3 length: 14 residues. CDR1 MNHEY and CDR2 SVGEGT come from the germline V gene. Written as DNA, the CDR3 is TGTGCCAGCAGTTACAGAGCGGGGGCCGGGGAGCTGTTTTTT. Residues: CASSYRAGAGELFF.

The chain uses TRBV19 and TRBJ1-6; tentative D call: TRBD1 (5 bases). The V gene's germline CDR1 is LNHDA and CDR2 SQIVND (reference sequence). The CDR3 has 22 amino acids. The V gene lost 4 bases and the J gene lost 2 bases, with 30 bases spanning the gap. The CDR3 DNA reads TGTGCCAGTAGTAAAACGAAAAAAGTCGAGAGCCCCAGGGAACCCTATAATTCACCCCTCCACTTT. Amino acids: CASSKTKKVESPREPYNSPLHF.

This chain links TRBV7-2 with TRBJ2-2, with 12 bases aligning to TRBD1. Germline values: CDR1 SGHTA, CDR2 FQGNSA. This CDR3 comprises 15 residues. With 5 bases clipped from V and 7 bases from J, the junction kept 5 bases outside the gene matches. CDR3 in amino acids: CASSPGQGAGGELFF. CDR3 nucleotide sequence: TGTGCCAGCAGCCCGGGACAGGGGGCCGGCGGGGAGCTGTTTTTT.

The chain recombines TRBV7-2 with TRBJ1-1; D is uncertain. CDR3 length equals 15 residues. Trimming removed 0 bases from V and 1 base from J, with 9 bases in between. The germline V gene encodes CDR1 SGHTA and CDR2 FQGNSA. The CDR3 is CASSLAGRGNTEAFF. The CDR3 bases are TGTGCCAGCAGCTTAGCCGGTCGAGGGAACACTGAAGCTTTCTTT. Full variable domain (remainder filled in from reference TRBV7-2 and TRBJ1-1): GAGVSQSPSNKVTEKGKDVELRCDPISGHTALYWYRQSLGQGLEFLIYFQGNSAPDKSGLPSDRFSAERTGGSVSTLTIQRTQQEDSAVYLCASSLAGRGNTEAFFGQGTRLTVV.

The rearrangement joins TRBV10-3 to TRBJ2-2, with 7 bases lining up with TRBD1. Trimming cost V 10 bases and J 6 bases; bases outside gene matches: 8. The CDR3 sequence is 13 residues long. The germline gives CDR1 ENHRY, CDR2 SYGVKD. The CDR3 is CATSGQDPGELFF. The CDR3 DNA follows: TGTGCCACCTCCGGACAGGATCCCGGGGAGCTGTTTTTT.

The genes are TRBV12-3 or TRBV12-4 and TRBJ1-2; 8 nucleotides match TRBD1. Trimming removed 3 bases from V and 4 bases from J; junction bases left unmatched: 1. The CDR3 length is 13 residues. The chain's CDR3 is CASSFQGAYGYTF. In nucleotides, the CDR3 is TGTGCCAGCAGTTTTCAGGGGGCCTATGGCTACACCTTC.

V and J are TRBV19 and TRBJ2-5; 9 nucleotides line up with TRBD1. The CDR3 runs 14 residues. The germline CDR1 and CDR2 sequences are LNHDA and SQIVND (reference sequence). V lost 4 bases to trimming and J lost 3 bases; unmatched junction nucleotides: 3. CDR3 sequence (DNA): TGTGCCAGTAGTACTACAGGGGGCGAAGAGACCCAGTACTTC. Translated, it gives CASSTTGGEETQYF.